Each of the 21 T cell receptor beta chains below was sequenced from the same sample in a study of CD8 T cells in Susac syndrome. Random-hexamer reverse transcription was applied to about 0.45 to 1 ug RNA. TCRdb used MiXCR to reprocess the immunoSEQ multiplex PCR reads, holding one entry per CDR3 protein. The table includes some 97,000 distinct CDR3 sequences, roughly 96% detected once. Sequenced input: CD8+ T cells from PBMCs. These receptors originate from a human donor with Susac syndrome.

This rearrangement joins TRBV28 to TRBJ2-7; D remains ambiguous. The CDR3 is 13 amino acids. Germline V lookup: CDR1 MDHEN, CDR2 SYDVKM. V shed 2 bases and J shed 3 bases, with 8 bases lying between them. In DNA, the CDR3 is TGTGCCAGCAGTTTAGAGGACGGCTACGAGCAGTACTTC. Protein sequence: CASSLEDGYEQYF.

This chain connects TRBV24-1 to TRBJ2-1; 8 bases fit TRBD2. Germline V gene data show CDR1 as KGHDR and CDR2 as SFDVKD. The CDR3 has 16 amino acids. After removal of 3 bases from V and 4 bases from J, the junction contained 7 bases not matched to a gene. CDR3 sequence reads: CATSDPNSGTYNEQFF. CDR3 bases: TGTGCCACCAGTGATCCAAATAGCGGGACGTACAATGAGCAGTTCTTC.

J is TRBJ2-7 and V is TRBV29-1; 9 nucleotides line up with TRBD2. The CDR3 has 13 residues. Germline trimming cut 5 bases from V and 4 bases from J; bases unmatched to any gene: 6. Germline V gene data show CDR1 as SQVTM and CDR2 as ANQGSEA. As DNA, the CDR3 is TGCAGCGTTCCCGGGACTAGCAATTACGAGCAGTACTTC. Protein: CSVPGTSNYEQYF.

The chain is built from TRBV7-9 and TRBJ1-5, with TRBD1 matching 8 bases. Losses at the gene ends were 4 bases for V and 5 bases for J; bases not matched to a gene: 10. This CDR3 comprises 16 residues. The germline V gene encodes CDR1 SEHNR and CDR2 FQNEAQ (reference sequence). The CDR3 reads CASSSADRVGDQPQHF. CDR3 bases: TGTGCCAGCAGCTCCGCGGACAGGGTAGGAGATCAGCCCCAGCATTTT.

This clonotype was picked up one time. This chain links TRBV2 with TRBJ2-4, with D perhaps TRBD2 (5 bases). Trimming shortened V by 5 bases and J by 0 bases, and 11 bases separated the two germline ends. This CDR3 spans 15 amino acids. Looked up from germline, CDR1 is SNHLY and CDR2 is FYNNEI. The CDR3 here is CASSPSRGAKNIQYF. CDR3 bases: TGTGCCAGCAGTCCGAGCCGGGGAGCCAAAAACATTCAGTACTTC.

The chain uses TRBV11-2 and TRBJ1-1; a possible D gene is TRBD1 (5 bases). The CDR3 totals 16 residues. Germline loops: CDR1 SGHAT, CDR2 FQNNGV. The germline V and J ends were trimmed by 5 bases and 4 bases, with 20 bases remaining between them. Written as DNA, the CDR3 is TGTGCCAGCAGCCCACAAGCTGGGGGGGTGGGCACTGAAGCTTTCTTT. Translating it yields CASSPQAGGVGTEAFF.

This sequence joins TRBV4-1 and TRBJ2-1; tentatively, D is TRBD1 or TRBD2 (5 bases each). The CDR3 consists of 15 residues. The germline V gene encodes CDR1 MGHRA and CDR2 YSYEKL. Trimming took 0 bases from V and 7 from J, leaving 13 bases between them. CDR3 amino acids: CASSQDGTYANEQFF. CDR3 DNA sequence: TGCGCCAGCAGCCAAGATGGGACCTACGCGAATGAGCAGTTCTTC.

CDR3: CASSYKGFRSPLHF. CDR3 DNA: TGTGCCAGCAGTTACAAGGGATTTAGATCACCCCTCCACTTT. The rearrangement links TRBV6-5 to TRBJ1-6; D not certain. This CDR3 comprises 14 residues. Germline CDR1 reads MNHEY; CDR2 reads SVGAGI. V was trimmed by 2 bases and J by 10 bases, leaving 12 bases between them.

The V and J genes are TRBV7-8 and TRBJ2-1; 7 bases align to TRBD2. Per germline, CDR1 SGHVS and CDR2 FQNEAQ. J lost 4 bases, V lost 5 bases, and 11 bases had no gene match. The CDR3 is 16 residues long. CDR3 bases: TGTGCCAGCAGCGTTACCCGGCTAGCGGTGTACAATGAGCAGTTCTTC. This translates into CASSVTRLAVYNEQFF. Full variable domain (missing parts from reference TRBV7-8 and TRBJ2-1): GAGVSQSPRYKVAKRGQDVALRCDPISGHVSLFWYQQALGQGPEFLTYFQNEAQLDKSGLPSDRFFAERPEGSVSTLKIQRTQQEDSAVYLCASSVTRLAVYNEQFFGPGTRLTVL.

The chain links TRBV7-8 to TRBJ2-7; 7 positions agree with TRBD1. Germline assignment: CDR1 SGHVS and CDR2 FQNEAQ. Trimming at V came to 5 bases and at J to 2 bases, leaving 3 bases not matched to a gene. This CDR3 region has 13 residues. This CDR3 is CASSPGQPYEQYF. The DNA for the CDR3 is TGTGCCAGCAGCCCGGGACAGCCCTACGAGCAGTACTTC.

The chain has TRBV27 and TRBJ1-1, with D uncertain. Germline V CDR1 and CDR2: MNHEY, SMNVEV (reference sequence). V was clipped by 2 bases and J by 3 bases, with 7 bases between them. There are 13 residues in the CDR3. CDR3 nucleotides: TGTGCCAGCAGTTTAAAAGGGTACACTGAAGCTTTCTTT. Amino acid sequence: CASSLKGYTEAFF.

The gene calls are TRBV28 and TRBJ2-1, with D unresolved. Per germline, CDR1 MDHEN and CDR2 SYDVKM. Trimming shortened V by 3 bases and J by 4 bases, and 7 bases separated the two germline ends. This CDR3 contains 13 residues. In nucleotides, the CDR3 is TGTGCCAGCAGTTTTGTGTGGTACAATGAGCAGTTCTTC. It yields the protein CASSFVWYNEQFF.

The chain has TRBV20-1 and TRBJ1-2, with 8 bases identical to TRBD1. This CDR3 region has 13 residues. Germline V gives CDR1 DFQATT, CDR2 SNEGSKA (reference sequence). Trimming at V came to 3 bases and at J to 7 bases, leaving 7 bases not matched to a gene. This CDR3 is CSASETGVGGYTF. The CDR3 DNA reads as TGCAGTGCTAGCGAGACAGGGGTGGGTGGCTACACCTTC.

This rearrangement joins TRBV20-1 to TRBJ2-1, with D hard to call. Trimming pared 2 bases from V and 4 bases from J, leaving 12 bases between. The CDR3 loop spans 14 amino acids. CDR1 DFQATT and CDR2 SNEGSKA come from the germline V gene (reference sequence). Here the CDR3 DNA reads TGCAGTGCTAGAAGAGTTGTCCAGTACAATGAGCAGTTCTTC. This sequence encodes CSARRVVQYNEQFF.

The V call is TRBV5-1, the J call TRBJ2-5; TRBD2 agrees at 12 bases. The CDR3 spans 17 residues. Losses at the gene ends were 3 bases for V and 5 bases for J; bases not matched to a gene: 11. Looked up from germline, CDR1 is SGHRS and CDR2 is YFSETQ. As DNA, the CDR3 is TGCGCCAGCAGCTCCCCGACTAGCGGGGGTCCTGCGGAGACCCAGTACTTC. It yields the protein CASSSPTSGGPAETQYF.

The chain couples TRBV20-1 to TRBJ2-7; 8 positions agree with TRBD2. The CDR3 is 15 amino acids. After removal of 0 bases from V and 2 bases from J, the junction contained 6 bases not matched to a gene. Germline-derived CDR1 and CDR2 are DFQATT and SNEGSKA (reference sequence). The CDR3 region is CSARDPRGGPYEQYF. DNA for the CDR3: TGCAGTGCTAGAGATCCTCGCGGGGGGCCCTACGAGCAGTACTTC.

V and J are TRBV14 and TRBJ2-1; 7 bases agree with TRBD2. Trimming took 3 bases from V and 9 from J; bases not matched to a gene: 2. CDR3 length: 12 amino acids. The germline V gene has CDR1 SGHDN and CDR2 FVKESK. CDR3 amino acids: CASSQGGIEQFF. In nucleotides, the CDR3 is TGTGCCAGCAGCCAGGGGGGGATTGAGCAGTTCTTC.

The chain has TRBV20-1 and TRBJ2-4; possible D gene TRBD2, 6 bases. The V and J ends lost 6 bases and 3 bases respectively, with 15 bases between them. The CDR3 is made up of 14 amino acids. Germline V CDR1 and CDR2: DFQATT, SNEGSKA (reference sequence). The CDR3 nucleotides are TGCAGTGCACCTCCTTGGGGGGACAAAAACATTCAGTACTTC. Translation gives CSAPPWGDKNIQYF.

The CDR3 DNA reads as TGTGCCAGCAGCTTAGCGCTGGGGACGGAGCAGTTCTTC. It specifies CASSLALGTEQFF. This chain links TRBV7-7 with TRBJ2-1; TRBD1 or TRBD2 may be the D gene (5 bases each). The length of the CDR3 is 13 residues. The V gene lost 0 bases and the J gene lost 10 bases, with 10 bases spanning the gap. Per germline, CDR1 SSHAT and CDR2 FNYEAQ (reference sequence).

The chain couples TRBV6-1 to TRBJ2-5; 9 bases line up with TRBD2. The CDR3 spans 14 residues. V lost 8 bases, J lost 5 bases, and 9 bases stayed unmatched. Germline values: CDR1 MNHNS, CDR2 SASEGT. CDR3 loop: CASVGGLARETQYF. The CDR3 bases are TGTGCCAGCGTAGGAGGACTAGCGCGGGAGACCCAGTACTTC.

The CDR3 bases are TGTGCCAGCACCGTGGGTGGCGGGAATACCTACGAGCAGTACTTC. It specifies CASTVGGGNTYEQYF. V and J are TRBV6-5 and TRBJ2-7, with D possibly TRBD2 on 6 matching bases. V lost 7 bases, J lost 2 bases, and 18 bases lay in between. The length of the CDR3 is 15 residues. The V gene's germline CDR1 is MNHEY and CDR2 SVGAGI.